This passage covers 25 T cell receptor beta chains from one sample sequenced in a study of regulatory T cells in long-lasting Graves disease. The time point was: newly diagnosed GD, antithyroid drugs for less than 3 months. The TCR library used RNA extracted from PBMCs. Through Arm-PCR of CDR3 regions and iRepertoire HTBI primers, TCR beta libraries were built. A single record per CDR3 protein comes from TCRdb applying MiXCR to the multiplex PCR reads. The sample contains about 520,000 distinct CDR3 sequences, about 11% of which appear only once. The sample was also linked to a second study, of T cells in Graves' hyperthyroidism and ophthalmopathy.

Sequenced here: peripheral blood mononuclear cells (PBMCs), sampled at new diagnosis, from a patient treated with antithyroid drugs. Every receptor here comes from a woman aged 25 to 45 with Graves disease.

The J gene is TRBJ2-5, the V gene TRBV19, with D possibly TRBD1 on 6 matching bases. The J call may be faulty, since TRBJ2-1 better matches the DNA end. This CDR3 region has 15 residues. Per germline, CDR1 LNHDA and CDR2 SQIVND (reference sequence). The CDR3 is CASSMKGVSYNEQFF. The CDR3 DNA is TGTGCCAGTAGTATGAAGGGGGTCTCCTACAATGAGCAGTTCTTC.

As for this clonotype: This likely traces to a read error, being one base from a far larger clone. The chain joins TRBV2 to TRBJ2-5; D perhaps matches TRBD2 (6 bases). The DNA matches TRBJ2-1 better at its end, which makes the J call doubtful. The CDR3 totals 13 residues. Germline V gene data show CDR1 as SNHLY and CDR2 as FYNNEI. CDR3: CASRQELANEQFF. The CDR3 nucleotides are TGTGCCAGCAGGCAGGAACTAGCAAATGAGCAGTTCTTC.

This clonotype was seen ten or more times. The chain links TRBV27 to TRBJ2-1; 10 bases map to TRBD2. This CDR3 contains 16 residues. After removal of 3 bases from V and 6 bases from J, the junction contained 8 bases not matched to a gene. CDR1 MNHEY and CDR2 SMNVEV come from the germline V gene (reference sequence). In nucleotides, the CDR3 is TGTGCCAGCAGTTTCCCCGCTAGCGGGAGTCGCAATGAGCAGTTCTTC. This gives the protein CASSFPASGSRNEQFF.

This clonotype was found a few times. The chain joins TRBV27 to TRBJ2-1; D is perhaps TRBD1 (10 bases). Germline lookup yields CDR1 MNHEY and CDR2 SMNVEV (reference sequence). The CDR3 loop spans 24 amino acids. The germline V and J ends were trimmed by 0 bases and 8 bases, with 41 bases remaining between them. DNA of the CDR3: TGTGCCAGCAGTTTATCACCCGAGACAGGGGGCTGGCGGGAGGGCCTGTATACTCGGCATGAGCAGTTCTTC. Translating gives CASSLSPETGGWREGLYTRHEQFF.

This clonotype has a count of ten or more. DNA of the CDR3: TGCGCCAGCAGCTCCCCCTTGGGACTAGCGGGAGGAGAGAATGAGCAGTTCTTC. Amino acids: CASSSPLGLAGGENEQFF. The chain links TRBV5-1 to TRBJ2-1; 15 positions match TRBD2. From germline, CDR1 is SGHRS and CDR2 YFSETQ. J gave up 7 bases and V 3 bases, and 11 bases lay outside the gene matches. This CDR3 has 18 amino acids.

In its sample, this clonotype was seen many times. The V call is TRBV3-1, the J call TRBJ2-7; D perhaps matches TRBD1 (6 bases). The CDR3 consists of 14 residues. The V end was cut by 7 bases, the J end by 0 bases, with 13 bases between. CDR1 is LGHDT and CDR2 is YNNKEL in the germline V gene (reference sequence). The CDR3 region is CASTNRAASYEQYF. The CDR3 DNA sequence: TGTGCCAGCACCAACAGGGCAGCCTCCTACGAGCAGTACTTC.

The V call is TRBV29-1, the J call TRBJ1-3, with a tentative D call TRBD1 (6 bases). This CDR3 is built from 15 residues. Germline V gene data show CDR1 as SQVTM and CDR2 as ANQGSEA. The V gene lost 4 bases and the J gene lost 0 bases, with 13 bases spanning the gap. CDR3 residues: CSVVKTGNSGNTIYF. Here the CDR3 DNA reads TGCAGCGTTGTGAAGACAGGAAACTCTGGAAACACCATATATTTT.

This clonotype appeared many times. This chain links TRBV19 with TRBJ2-1; TRBD1 matches 9 bases. CDR3 length: 16 residues. Germline lookup yields CDR1 LNHDA and CDR2 SQIVND (reference sequence). V shed 4 bases, J shed 2 bases, and the junction held 6 bases outside the gene matches. CDR3 sequence reads: CASSRHRDRAYNEQFF. As DNA, the CDR3 is TGTGCCAGTAGTAGACACCGGGACAGGGCCTACAATGAGCAGTTCTTC.

Many counts were recorded for this clonotype. This chain uses TRBV28 with TRBJ2-7, with D possibly being TRBD1 (5 bases). There are 16 residues in the CDR3. With 5 bases removed from V and 3 bases from J, the gap between germline ends came to 20 bases. CDR1 is MDHEN, CDR2 SYDVKM, per germline. CDR3 bases: TGTGCCAGCAGTCTCACCGGACAAAACCCATTCTACGAGCAGTACTTC. Its protein is CASSLTGQNPFYEQYF.

This clonotype was picked up many times. The rearrangement links TRBV2 to TRBJ1-1; 7 bases map to TRBD1. This CDR3 has 14 residues. V was pared by 6 bases and J by 5 bases, with 9 bases of the junction left unmatched. CDR1 SNHLY and CDR2 FYNNEI come from the germline V gene. CDR3 nucleotide sequence: TGTGCCAGCAGCAGGGGGTTGATGTGGACTGAAGCTTTCTTT. Its protein is CASSRGLMWTEAFF.

This clonotype was picked up many times. The CDR3 DNA follows: TGTGCCAGCAACCCGACTTGGAACTATGGCTACACCTTC. Translating gives CASNPTWNYGYTF. This chain joins TRBV6-2 or TRBV6-3 and TRBJ1-2; the D is unclear. V was clipped by 7 bases and J by 2 bases, with 11 bases between them. This CDR3 region has 13 residues. Germline V gene sequence: CDR1 MNHEY, CDR2 SVGEGT.

This clonotype was observed a handful of times. A read error may produce the germline difference seen at one junction end. The genes are TRBV15 and TRBJ2-3; D unclear. Germline V lookup: CDR1 LNHNV, CDR2 YYDKDF (reference sequence). The CDR3 extends over 13 amino acids. The CDR3 here is CATSRLVRDTLYF. The CDR3 DNA reads TGTGCCACCAGCAGATTAGTTAGGGATACGCTGTATTTT.

This clonotype was seen only a few times. The rearrangement joins TRBV12-3 or TRBV12-4 to TRBJ2-7; 12 bases align to TRBD2. After removal of 3 bases from V and 0 bases from J, the junction contained 6 bases not matched to a gene. This CDR3 comprises 17 residues. The CDR3 nucleotides are TGTGCCAGCAGTTTCGGACTAGCGGGGCCTAGCTCCTACGAGCAGTACTTC. Amino acid sequence: CASSFGLAGPSSYEQYF.

The chain is built from TRBV15 and TRBJ1-6; TRBD1 might be the D (5 bases). CDR3 length: 16 amino acids. Looked up from germline, CDR1 is LNHNV and CDR2 is YYDKDF (reference sequence). V dropped 0 bases and J dropped 3 bases, with 9 bases sitting between them. The CDR3 coding sequence is TGTGCCACCAGCAGAGATGGGCAGGGCTATAATTCACCCCTCCACTTT. This sequence encodes CATSRDGQGYNSPLHF.

Remarks on this clonotype: A far larger clone is just one base off, so this is likely a read error. The genes are TRBV11-2 and TRBJ2-1, with 11 bases that match TRBD2. CDR1 is SGHAT, CDR2 FQNNGV, per germline. V trimming: 1 base; J trimming: 7 bases; junction bases outside the gene matches: 6. This CDR3 is 16 amino acids long. CDR3 bases: TGTGCCAGCAGCTTAGTTGGCCTAGCGGGGGGAAATGAGCAGTTCTTC. Translation gives CASSLVGLAGGNEQFF.

Of note for this clonotype: A far larger clone is just one base off, so this is likely a read error. The V and J genes are TRBV18 and TRBJ2-7; 14 bases are shared with TRBD2. CDR3 length: 14 amino acids. From germline, CDR1 is KGHSH and CDR2 LQKENI. CDR3 DNA sequence: TGTGCCAGCAGACTAGCGGGAGGGCCCTACGAGCCGTACTTC. Its translation: CASRLAGGPYEPYF.

V usage is TRBV5-1 and J usage is TRBJ2-2; tentative D call: TRBD1 (6 bases). CDR1 SGHRS and CDR2 YFSETQ come from the germline V gene. V was cut by 4 bases and J by 7 bases, with 14 bases left in between. The CDR3 loop spans 14 amino acids. CDR3 sequence: CASSPGHRGGELFF. As DNA, the CDR3 is TGCGCCAGCAGCCCGGGACATCGCGGCGGGGAGCTGTTTTTT. Variable domain in full (rest from reference TRBV5-1 and TRBJ2-2): KAGVTQTPRYLIKTRGQQVTLSCSPISGHRSVSWYQQTPGQGLQFLFEYFSETQRNKGNFPGRFSGRQFSNSRSEMNVSTLELGDSALYLCASSPGHRGGELFFGEGSRLTVL.

This clonotype was seen repeatedly, ten times or more. This chain uses TRBV2 with TRBJ2-7; the D gene is possibly TRBD2 (6 bases). The CDR3 length is 12 residues. Germline CDR1 reads SNHLY; CDR2 reads FYNNEI. Trimming shortened V by 8 bases and J by 6 bases, and 14 bases separated the two germline ends. CDR3 residues: CASRRGTGEQYF. CDR3 in DNA: TGTGCCAGCCGACGGGGGACGGGCGAGCAGTACTTC.

This chain uses TRBV6-5 with TRBJ2-2; D gene uncertain. Trimming left V 4 bases short and J 4 bases short, with 10 bases between. Germline V lookup: CDR1 MNHEY, CDR2 SVGAGI. This CDR3 spans 14 amino acids. CDR3 DNA: TGTGCCAGCAGTTGGAACGACTTCACCGGGGAGCTGTTTTTT. It is translated as CASSWNDFTGELFF.

Ten or more counts support this clonotype. V usage is TRBV27 and J usage is TRBJ2-3, with D uncertain. V was shortened by 10 bases and J by 2 bases, with 13 bases between the two germline ends. In germline, CDR1 is MNHEY, CDR2 SMNVEV (reference sequence). CDR3 length equals 13 residues. The CDR3 region has the DNA TGTGCCACCCAGGATTGGGCCACAGATACGCAGTATTTT. It yields the protein CATQDWATDTQYF.

This clonotype was seen repeatedly, ten times or more. V and J are TRBV24-1 and TRBJ2-1, with D tentatively TRBD2 (5 bases). Trimming left V 11 bases short and J 3 bases short, with 13 bases between. The CDR3 runs 13 residues. Germline CDR1 and CDR2: KGHDR and SFDVKD. In DNA form, the CDR3 reads TGTGCCATCGGGCCTGGGAGCTACAATGAGCAGTTCTTC. Translating gives CAIGPGSYNEQFF.

This clonotype occurred a few times. The rearrangement uses TRBV3-1 and TRBJ2-5; D unclear. This CDR3 contains 14 residues. Germline CDR1 and CDR2: LGHDT and YNNKEL (reference sequence). Deletions cut 4 bases from V and 1 base from J, with 10 bases between. In nucleotides, the CDR3 is TGTGCCAGCAGCCCACAGACAAGCCAAGAGACCCAGTACTTC. It translates to CASSPQTSQETQYF.

On this clonotype: Since a much larger clone is just one base distant, this may be a read error. The J gene is TRBJ2-7, the V gene TRBV28; a possible D gene is TRBD1 (6 bases). Germline assignment: CDR1 MDHEN and CDR2 SYDVKM. The CDR3 spans 14 residues. CDR3 protein: CASRPTGSSYERYF. CDR3 in DNA: TGTGCCAGCAGACCCACAGGGAGTTCCTACGAGCGGTACTTC.

A few counts support this clonotype. DNA for the CDR3: TGTGCCAGCAGTTACGGACCGGCCTACGAGCAGTACTTC. It translates to CASSYGPAYEQYF. The chain uses TRBV6-5 and TRBJ2-7, with D hard to call. Per the germline V gene, CDR1 is MNHEY and CDR2 is SVGAGI. V was cut by 2 bases and J by 2 bases, with 7 bases left in between. The length of the CDR3 is 13 residues.

This clonotype was seen at least ten times. V usage is TRBV13 and J usage is TRBJ1-3; D ambiguous. Germline V gene data show CDR1 as PRHDT and CDR2 as FYEKMQ (reference sequence). Trimming removed 3 bases from V and 2 bases from J, with 8 bases in between. The CDR3 is 14 residues long. CDR3 region: CASSFLATGNTIYF. The CDR3 DNA reads TGTGCCAGCAGCTTCCTAGCTACTGGAAACACCATATATTTT.